The 31 T cell receptor beta chains reported below all come from one sample, sequenced in a study of cytomegalovirus exposure and HLA in healthy donors. The PCR was carried out with 60 Vbeta primers and 13 Jbeta primers. Profiled with immunoSEQ multiplex PCR; TCRdb holds only in-frame clones, not every one. The sample includes about 160,000 clones, 65% to 90% of them seen just once. The sequencing sample was made of PBMCs. The receptors shown here come from a man in his fifties or sixties in good health and CMV-seropositive.

The rearrangement uses TRBV11-3 and TRBJ2-6, with 8 positions matching TRBD2. Germline V gene data show CDR1 as SGHNT and CDR2 as YENEEA. This CDR3 has 16 residues. The V and J ends lost 3 bases and 4 bases, in that order; junction bases with no gene match: 5. CDR3 sequence reads: CASSLQRGPGANVLTF. CDR3 nucleotide sequence: TGTGCCAGCAGCTTGCAGCGGGGGCCCGGGGCCAACGTCCTGACTTTC.

The chain employs TRBV7-6 and TRBJ2-2; D unclear. The germline V gene encodes CDR1 SGHVS and CDR2 FNYEAQ. Trimming removed 1 base at V and 2 bases at J, with 11 bases between. The CDR3 contains 16 residues. The CDR3 bases are TGTGCCAGCAGCTTAGTTTCAGCGAGCAACACCGGGGAGCTGTTTTTT. Its protein product is CASSLVSASNTGELFF.

The V gene is TRBV4-1, the J gene TRBJ2-1; 9 positions agree with TRBD2. V shed 0 bases and J 7 bases; nucleotides not matched to a gene: 13. Germline lookup yields CDR1 MGHRA and CDR2 YSYEKL. The CDR3 loop spans 18 amino acids. Here the CDR3 DNA reads TGCGCCAGCAGCCAAGAAGCTGGCGGGGGGGGTAGGTTGAATGAGCAGTTCTTC. Translation gives CASSQEAGGGGRLNEQFF.

This chain links TRBV7-8 with TRBJ2-2; tentatively, D is TRBD1 (5 bases). Germline V gene data show CDR1 as SGHVS and CDR2 as FQNEAQ. The CDR3 sequence is 15 residues long. V was shortened by 3 bases and J by 3 bases, with 11 bases between the two germline ends. Here the CDR3 reads CASSFRGGDTGELFF. In nucleotides, the CDR3 is TGTGCCAGCAGCTTTAGGGGTGGGGACACCGGGGAGCTGTTTTTT.

The chain couples TRBV7-9 to TRBJ2-3; a possible D gene is TRBD1 (6 bases). The CDR3 spans 15 residues. V was trimmed by 5 bases and J by 7 bases, leaving 19 bases between them. The V gene's germline CDR1 is SEHNR and CDR2 FQNEAQ (reference sequence). CDR3 nucleotides: TGTGCCAGCAGCGCCGGGACAAGTCCACAAAATACGCAGTATTTT. Amino acid sequence: CASSAGTSPQNTQYF.

The sample holds a few counts of this clone. The V call is TRBV11-3, the J call TRBJ2-7, with 7 positions matching TRBD2. The germline CDR1 and CDR2 sequences are SGHNT and YENEEA. This CDR3 is 14 amino acids long. The V segment lost 5 bases and the J segment 2 bases; nucleotides outside the gene matches: 6. The CDR3 bases are TGTGCCAGCAGCGGCGGGAGTCCCCCCTACGAGCAGTACGTC. Encoded protein: CASSGGSPPYEQYV.

In its sample, this clone was seen once. The chain recombines TRBV9 with TRBJ1-3; a possible D gene is TRBD1 (5 bases). Per the germline V gene, CDR1 is SGDLS and CDR2 is YYNGEE. The CDR3 spans 18 residues. The ends were cut back, 4 bases at V and 0 bases at J, with 20 bases in the middle. CDR3 nucleotide sequence: TGTGCCAGCAGCCACGCACAGACAGCGAGTTACTCTGGAAACACCATATATTTT. Protein sequence: CASSHAQTASYSGNTIYF.

The genes are TRBV5-1 and TRBJ2-7, with a tentative D call TRBD1 (6 bases). This CDR3 region has 15 residues. Germline CDR1 is SGHRS and CDR2 is YFSETQ. V lost 0 bases and J lost 0, with 10 bases in between. CDR3 in amino acids: CASSLGWTASYEQYF. CDR3 sequence (DNA): TGCGCCAGCAGCTTGGGATGGACAGCCTCCTACGAGCAGTACTTC.

The chain carries TRBV6-5 and TRBJ1-1, with a possible D match to TRBD1 (6 bases). The CDR3 length is 15 residues. V dropped 5 bases and J dropped 0 bases, with 13 bases sitting between them. CDR1 and CDR2 from the germline V gene are MNHEY and SVGAGI. The CDR3 sequence: CASSPPRGMNTEAFF. For the CDR3, the DNA is TGTGCCAGCAGTCCCCCGAGGGGGATGAACACTGAAGCTTTCTTT.

The rearrangement uses TRBV27 and TRBJ2-7, with 9 bases aligning to TRBD1. The CDR3 has 14 residues. CDR1 is MNHEY, CDR2 SMNVEV, per germline (reference sequence). Germline trimming cut 6 bases from V and 4 bases from J; bases unmatched to any gene: 7. This chain's CDR3 is CASSWGQGGYEQYF. CDR3 nucleotide sequence: TGTGCCAGCAGCTGGGGACAGGGTGGTTACGAGCAGTACTTC.

J is TRBJ2-2 and V is TRBV7-8, with a weak D call TRBD1 (6 bases). Germline V gene data show CDR1 as SGHVS and CDR2 as FQNEAQ. The CDR3 is made up of 16 amino acids. V was cut by 5 bases and J by 0 bases, with 13 bases left in between. The CDR3 loop reads CASSAQGSPNTGELFF. The DNA of the CDR3 is TGTGCCAGCAGCGCACAGGGTTCGCCGAACACCGGGGAGCTGTTTTTT. The variable domain in full, with the rest retrieved from reference TRBV7-8 and TRBJ2-2, is GAGVSQSPRYKVAKRGQDVALRCDPISGHVSLFWYQQALGQGPEFLTYFQNEAQLDKSGLPSDRFFAERPEGSVSTLKIQRTQQEDSAVYLCASSAQGSPNTGELFFGEGSRLTVL.

There are a few counts of this clone. The J gene is TRBJ2-2, the V gene TRBV2; 9 bases map to TRBD1. Germline V gene sequence: CDR1 SNHLY, CDR2 FYNNEI. This CDR3 is built from 16 residues. Losses at the gene ends were 4 bases for V and 4 bases for J; bases not matched to a gene: 7. The DNA of the CDR3 is TGTGCCAGCAGTGTCGAGGGACAGGGACCCACCGGGGAGCTGTTTTTT. This sequence encodes CASSVEGQGPTGELFF.

The chain joins TRBV27 to TRBJ2-5, with TRBD2 matching 9 bases. The trim removed 4 bases at V and 5 bases at J, leaving 8 bases unmatched. The CDR3 has 15 residues. Germline CDR1 and CDR2: MNHEY and SMNVEV (reference sequence). Here the CDR3 reads CASSSGLAGIETQYF. The DNA of the CDR3 is TGTGCCAGCAGTTCGGGACTAGCAGGAATCGAGACCCAGTACTTC.

V usage is TRBV6-6 and J usage is TRBJ1-4; D is unclear. V dropped 6 bases and J dropped 5 bases, with 4 bases sitting between them. This CDR3 region has 11 residues. The germline CDR1 and CDR2 sequences are MNHNY and SVGAGI (reference sequence). The chain's CDR3 is CASSLNEKLFF. The CDR3 DNA follows: TGTGCCAGCAGCCTGAATGAAAAACTGTTTTTT.

The CDR3 here is CASGLREHTEAFF. CDR3 bases: TGTGCCAGCGGACTCCGGGAGCACACTGAAGCTTTCTTT. The V call is TRBV6-6, the J call TRBJ1-1; D gene ambiguous. V was cut by 8 bases and J by 3 bases, with 13 bases left in between. The germline gives CDR1 MNHNY, CDR2 SVGAGI (reference sequence). The CDR3 covers 13 residues.

This clone came up once. The CDR3 here is CASRRTGGRNTEAFF. In nucleotides, the CDR3 is TGCGCCAGCAGAAGGACAGGGGGACGAAACACTGAAGCTTTCTTT. V usage is TRBV5-1 and J usage is TRBJ1-1; TRBD1 aligns across 10 bases. The germline gives CDR1 SGHRS, CDR2 YFSETQ. Trimming cost V 5 bases and J 2 bases; bases outside gene matches: 6. The CDR3 totals 15 residues.

V usage is TRBV19 and J usage is TRBJ1-1; TRBD1 agrees at 7 bases. Germline CDR1 LNHDA, CDR2 SQIVND (reference sequence). The CDR3 is 17 amino acids. V dropped 3 bases and J dropped 0; count of bases not matched to a gene: 10. CDR3 protein: CASSIPQGGVMNTEAFF. The CDR3 nucleotides are TGTGCCAGTAGTATCCCCCAGGGGGGAGTCATGAACACTGAAGCTTTCTTT.

The V call is TRBV5-1, the J call TRBJ2-5, with 10 bases aligning to TRBD1. The J call may be mistaken, given a closer DNA end match to TRBJ2-7. The CDR3 runs 12 residues. Germline V gene lookup returns CDR1 SGHRS and CDR2 YFSETQ. CDR3 coding DNA: TGCGCCAGCAGCAGGACAGGGGGCGAGCAGTACTTC. This codes for CASSRTGGEQYF.

The table lists this clone with a few counts. V and J are TRBV27 and TRBJ1-1; TRBD1 might be the D (6 bases). This CDR3 is 14 amino acids long. The germline CDR1 and CDR2 sequences are MNHEY and SMNVEV (reference sequence). Trimming took 5 bases from V and 4 from J, leaving 14 bases between them. The CDR3 region is CASSLHREGTEAFF. The CDR3, as DNA: TGTGCCAGCAGTCTCCACAGGGAGGGCACTGAAGCTTTCTTT.

The chain employs TRBV10-2 and TRBJ2-7; TRBD2 matches 9 bases. CDR1 WSHSY and CDR2 SAAADI come from the germline V gene. The CDR3 totals 17 residues. J was trimmed by 1 base and V by 7 bases; bases with no gene match: 14. The CDR3 region is CASTRGSGGLTSYEQYF. As DNA, the CDR3 is TGCGCCAGCACCCGCGGGAGCGGGGGGCTAACGTCCTACGAGCAGTACTTC.

The chain carries TRBV9 and TRBJ2-7; 11 nucleotides line up with TRBD2. From germline, CDR1 is SGDLS and CDR2 YYNGEE. The CDR3 length is 16 residues. V was pared by 3 bases and J by 2 bases, with 7 bases of the junction left unmatched. The CDR3 is CASSASSGLAAYEQYF. Here the CDR3 DNA reads TGTGCCAGCAGCGCGAGTTCGGGACTAGCGGCCTACGAGCAGTACTTC.

The rearrangement links TRBV5-7 to TRBJ1-5; D gene unclear. TRBV5-7 is designated an ORF whose function remains uncertain. Trimming took 4 bases from V and 0 from J, leaving 20 bases between them. The CDR3 covers 18 residues. The CDR3 reads CASSSLTHGRYSNQPQHF. The CDR3 nucleotides are TGTGCCAGCAGCAGCTTGACACACGGAAGGTATAGCAATCAGCCCCAGCATTTT.

The chain carries TRBV11-3 and TRBJ1-2, with 12 bases lining up with TRBD1. The CDR3 loop spans 13 amino acids. The V gene end was trimmed by 6 bases and the J gene end by 6 bases; junction bases not matched to a gene: 2. Per the germline V gene, CDR1 is SGHNT and CDR2 is YENEEA. Written as DNA, the CDR3 is TGTGCCAGCAGTCGGGACAGGGGGCATGGCTACACCTTC. This sequence encodes CASSRDRGHGYTF. Full variable domain (missing parts from reference TRBV11-3 and TRBJ1-2): EAGVVQSPRYKIIEKKQPVAFWCNPISGHNTLYWYLQNLGQGPELLIRYENEEAVDDSQLPKDRFSAERLKGVDSTLKIQPAELGDSAVYLCASSRDRGHGYTFGSGTRLTVV.

CDR3 region: CASSLSIGGLAATYEQYV. CDR3 bases: TGTGCCAGCAGCTTGTCCATTGGGGGACTAGCGGCTACCTACGAGCAGTACGTC. This chain uses TRBV5-5 with TRBJ2-7, with TRBD2 matching 11 bases. Trimming cost V 1 base and J 2 bases; bases outside gene matches: 11. The CDR3 is 18 residues long. Per the germline V gene, CDR1 is SGHKS and CDR2 is YYEKEE (reference sequence).

The chain couples TRBV10-3 to TRBJ2-1; 9 bases fit TRBD2. The CDR3 loop spans 14 amino acids. Losses at the gene ends were 7 bases for V and 9 bases for J; bases not matched to a gene: 10. The V gene's germline CDR1 is ENHRY and CDR2 SYGVKD. The CDR3 DNA reads as TGTGCCATCAACGCTAGCGGGAAGAGGGGTGAGCAGTTCTTC. Residues: CAINASGKRGEQFF.

This clone was recorded only once. The chain carries TRBV10-3 and TRBJ2-1; the match to TRBD2 covers 9 bases. This CDR3 has 13 residues. Germline assignment: CDR1 ENHRY and CDR2 SYGVKD. Germline trimming cut 7 bases from V and 6 bases from J; bases unmatched to any gene: 4. CDR3 region: CAIKGLATNEQFF. In DNA form, the CDR3 reads TGTGCCATCAAAGGACTAGCGACCAATGAGCAGTTCTTC.

This clone was seen only once. V and J are TRBV7-3 and TRBJ2-6; D is uncertain. CDR1 is SGHTA, CDR2 FQGTGA, per germline. Trimming removed 5 bases from V and 0 bases from J, with 11 bases in between. CDR3 length: 16 residues. CDR3 in DNA: TGTGCCAGCAGCCCCACTCCGATCTCTGGGGCCAACGTCCTGACTTTC. Its protein product is CASSPTPISGANVLTF.

The V gene is TRBV18, the J gene TRBJ2-3; the D gene is possibly TRBD2 (7 bases). This CDR3 region has 18 residues. The V and J ends lost 1 base and 0 bases respectively, with 17 bases between them. Germline CDR1 and CDR2: KGHSH and LQKENI. CDR3 loop: CASSPRAGHRTSTDTQYF. For the CDR3, the DNA is TGTGCCAGCTCACCACGAGCGGGACACCGGACTAGCACAGATACGCAGTATTTT. Based on the CDR3 plus reference TRBV18 and TRBJ2-3, the full variable domain is NAGVMQNPRHLVRRRGQEARLRCSPMKGHSHVYWYRQLPEEGLKFMVYLQKENIIDESGMPKERFSAEFPKEGPSILRIQQVVRGDSAAYFCASSPRAGHRTSTDTQYFGPGTRLTVL.

The chain combines TRBV6-5 with TRBJ2-2; no definite D call. Germline-derived CDR1 and CDR2 are MNHEY and SVGAGI. The CDR3 spans 14 residues. Between the trimmed V and J ends, which lost 4 bases and 4 bases, there was a span of 10 bases. CDR3 loop: CASSFVGFTGELFF. Here the CDR3 DNA reads TGTGCCAGCAGTTTTGTCGGGTTCACCGGGGAGCTGTTTTTT.

Here the CDR3 DNA reads TGTGCAAGTCGCTTGGGGACTAGCGGGAGCGGTTACGAGCAGTACGTC. Encoded protein: CASRLGTSGSGYEQYV. This chain links TRBV12-2 with TRBJ2-7; the D call in the table, TRBD2, was not verified against the DNA. TRBV12-2 is recorded as a pseudogene. The CDR3 sequence is 16 residues long.

V gene TRBV27 combines with J gene TRBJ2-5; 9 nucleotides agree with TRBD1. V lost 6 bases and J lost 5; bases outside the gene matches: 7. The CDR3 extends over 14 amino acids. Germline CDR1 and CDR2: MNHEY and SMNVEV (reference sequence). Written as DNA, the CDR3 is TGTGCCAGCAGGGACAGGGGCCGGGGGGAGACCCAGTACTTC. This translates into CASRDRGRGETQYF.